This entry concerns a single TCR beta chain. Its cognate antigen is unknown. This entry belongs to a study of ipilimumab plus nivolumab after autologous stem cell transplantation. Study as a whole: A median of roughly 8 nivolumab and about five ipilimumab doses were given. The myeloma group: high-risk transplant-naive, or relapse within 3 years after first autologous transplant. Study observations and caveats: The authors say TCR, Treg and microbiome findings warrant further study.

Generated by immunoSEQ multiplex PCR, the TCRdb table keeps only in-frame clones and is missing some. The data contain some 41,000 clones, around 93% of them singletons. The CDR3 is made up of 15 amino acids. Germline CDR1 reads LNHDA; CDR2 reads SQIVND (reference sequence). V lost 5 bases and J lost 0, with 13 bases in between. Checkpoint therapy with ipilimumab 1 mg/kg began 14 to 28 days after transplant. This chain connects TRBV19 to TRBJ1-2; D remains ambiguous. The specimen comprised PBMCs, sampled in a trial of ipilimumab plus nivolumab as post-transplant consolidation. This clonotype originated in a male donor with multiple myeloma. The CDR3 here is CASSPGEPTNYGYTF. CDR3 bases: TGTGCCAGTAGTCCTGGGGAGCCTACTAACTATGGCTACACCTTC.